The sequence of this T cell receptor (beta chain) was determined in a study of cytomegalovirus exposure and HLA in healthy donors. Across the study: The platform used for the 120 or so validation repertoires matched that of the roughly 670 first-cohort repertoires, a later analysis reported. Study-level results: Accounts indicate the classifier identified cytomegalovirus status with strong specificity and sensitivity. In vitro work confirmed that a few CMV-associated chains recognize CMV antigens. Most TCR sequences proved rare, with some public TCRs found in many donors.

Assay used: immunoSEQ multiplex PCR; TCRdb lists only in-frame clones, some missing. In the table there are about 60,000 clones, 96% of which are singletons. A single count supports this clone. What it binds is unknown. Trimming left V 4 bases short and J 2 bases short, with 12 bases between. This CDR3 is built from 13 residues. The V gene's germline CDR1 is GTSNPN and CDR2 SVGIG (reference sequence). Sequenced material: PBMCs. This rearrangement joins TRBV30 to TRBJ2-7; possibly TRBD1 for D (5 bases). The sequence was obtained from a man aged 18 to 30 in good health and CMV-seronegative. The CDR3: CAWKPLGAYEQYF. The CDR3 nucleotides are TGTGCCTGGAAGCCTTTAGGGGCCTACGAGCAGTACTTC.